This record concerns one T cell receptor (beta chain) sequence. The CDR3 runs to 16 residues. CDR1 and CDR2 from the germline V gene are SGHDN and FVKESK. Trimming took off 0 bases at V and 0 bases at J, with 8 bases between the two ends. RNA was extracted with the RNeasy kit, and a quantity of roughly 0.45 to 1 ug was reverse transcribed using random hexamers. By means of immunoSEQ multiplex PCR, TCR beta CDR3 spanning 54 Vbeta and 13 Jbeta underwent amplification. TCRdb independently ran MiXCR on the immunoSEQ multiplex PCR reads; one entry per CDR3 protein. Of more than 100,000 distinct CDR3 sequences in the sample, nearly 96% were seen once. This sample stems from a study of CD8 T cells in Susac syndrome.

The sequence was collected from a human donor with Susac syndrome. The sequencing sample was made of CD4+ T cells from PBMCs. J is TRBJ2-2 and V is TRBV14; D is ambiguous. For the CDR3, the DNA is TGTGCCAGCAGCCAAGATGCCAAACCGAACACCGGGGAGCTGTTTTTT. Translating gives CASSQDAKPNTGELFF. Drawing the rest from reference TRBV14 and TRBJ2-2, the complete variable domain is EAGVTQFPSHSVIEKGQTVTLRCDPISGHDNLYWYRRVMGKEIKFLLHFVKESKQDESGMPNNRFLAERTGGTYSTLKVQPAELEDSGVYFCASSQDAKPNTGELFFGEGSRLTVL.